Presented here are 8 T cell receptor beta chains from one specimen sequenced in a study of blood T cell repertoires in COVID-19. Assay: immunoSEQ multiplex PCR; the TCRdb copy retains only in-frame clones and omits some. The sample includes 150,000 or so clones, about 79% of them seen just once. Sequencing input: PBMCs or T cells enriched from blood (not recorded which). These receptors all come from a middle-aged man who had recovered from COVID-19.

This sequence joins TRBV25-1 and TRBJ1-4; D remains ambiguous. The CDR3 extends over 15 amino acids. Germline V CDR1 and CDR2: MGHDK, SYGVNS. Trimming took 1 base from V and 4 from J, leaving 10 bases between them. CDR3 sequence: CASSEFLEINEKLFF. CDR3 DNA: TGTGCCAGCAGTGAATTTCTCGAGATTAATGAAAAACTGTTTTTT.

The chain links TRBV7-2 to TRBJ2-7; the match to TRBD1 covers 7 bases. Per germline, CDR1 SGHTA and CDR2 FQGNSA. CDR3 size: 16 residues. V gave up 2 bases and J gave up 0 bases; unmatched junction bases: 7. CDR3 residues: CASSLTGTDSSYEQYF. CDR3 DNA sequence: TGTGCCAGCAGCTTAACCGGGACAGATAGCTCCTACGAGCAGTACTTC.

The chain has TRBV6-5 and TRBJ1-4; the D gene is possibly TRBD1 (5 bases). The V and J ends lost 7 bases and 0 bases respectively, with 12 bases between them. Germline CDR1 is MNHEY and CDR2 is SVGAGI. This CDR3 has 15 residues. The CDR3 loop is CASTPTDPTNEKLFF. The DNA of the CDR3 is TGTGCCAGCACCCCGACAGACCCAACTAATGAAAAACTGTTTTTT.

CDR3 region: CASSGRTSGGGKGEQFF. The CDR3 region has the DNA TGTGCCAGCAGCGGTCGGACTAGCGGGGGCGGGAAGGGTGAGCAGTTCTTC. The chain has TRBV7-2 and TRBJ2-1; 13 bases are shared with TRBD2. Trimming at V came to 5 bases and at J to 9 bases, leaving 13 bases not matched to a gene. The CDR3 is made up of 17 amino acids. Germline V gene data show CDR1 as SGHTA and CDR2 as FQGNSA.

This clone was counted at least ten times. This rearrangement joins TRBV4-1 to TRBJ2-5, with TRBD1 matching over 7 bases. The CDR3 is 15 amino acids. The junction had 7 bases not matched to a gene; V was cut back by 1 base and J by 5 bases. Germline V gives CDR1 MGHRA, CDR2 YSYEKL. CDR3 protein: CASSQGQGAWETQYF. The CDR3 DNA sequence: TGCGCCAGCAGCCAAGGACAGGGAGCCTGGGAGACCCAGTACTTC.

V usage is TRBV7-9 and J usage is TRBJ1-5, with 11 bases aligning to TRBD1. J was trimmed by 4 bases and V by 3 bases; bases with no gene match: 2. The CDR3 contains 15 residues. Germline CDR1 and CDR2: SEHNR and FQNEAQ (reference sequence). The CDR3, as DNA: TGTGCCAGCAGCTTGGGACAGGGGGAGAATCAGCCCCAGCATTTT. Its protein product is CASSLGQGENQPQHF.

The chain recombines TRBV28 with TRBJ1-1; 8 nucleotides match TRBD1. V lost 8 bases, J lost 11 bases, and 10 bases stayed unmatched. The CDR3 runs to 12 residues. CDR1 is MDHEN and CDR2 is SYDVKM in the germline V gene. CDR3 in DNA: TGTGCCAGCCCGAACCTACAGGGGGTGGCTTTCTTT. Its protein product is CASPNLQGVAFF.

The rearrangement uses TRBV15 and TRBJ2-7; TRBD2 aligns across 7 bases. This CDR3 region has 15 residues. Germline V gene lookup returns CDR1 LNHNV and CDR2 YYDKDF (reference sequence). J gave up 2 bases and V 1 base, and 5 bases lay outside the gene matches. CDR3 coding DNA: TGTGCCACCAGCAGAGGGGGACTAACGCCCTACGAGCAGTACTTC. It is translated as CATSRGGLTPYEQYF.